Below are 25 T cell receptor beta chains sequenced from a single sample in a study of post-analysis software for immune sequencing data. Their antigen targets remain unknown. Prepared TCR beta cDNA libraries contained unique molecular identifiers. MiXCR was run by TCRdb on the PCR reads, yielding one entry per CDR3 protein. Among a few hundred thousand distinct CDR3 sequences listed, nearly 45% were seen once. Points from the study as a whole: Compared with controls, patients had more of about 5 TRBV segments, including TRBV5-6, TRBV5-1 and TRBV20-1.

Material: blood. These receptors all come from a girl aged 10 to 17 with multiple sclerosis.

This chain uses TRBV6-2 or TRBV6-3 with TRBJ1-2, with D maybe TRBD1 (5 bases). Germline V gene sequence: CDR1 MNHEY, CDR2 SVGEGT. V lost 4 bases and J 8 bases, leaving 8 bases between the germline ends. The CDR3 runs to 11 residues. CDR3 protein: CASSFGAGYTF. CDR3 in DNA: TGTGCCAGCAGTTTTGGGGCCGGCTACACCTTC.

The J gene is TRBJ2-1, the V gene TRBV29-1, with TRBD2 identical over 7 bases. The trim removed 4 bases at V and 7 bases at J, leaving 13 bases unmatched. From germline, CDR1 is SQVTM and CDR2 ANQGSEA. The CDR3 has 15 amino acids. CDR3 coding DNA: TGCAGCGTTGCGGGGAGGGCCCGGTCGTTTAATGAGCAGTTCTTC. Translation: CSVAGRARSFNEQFF.

The chain couples TRBV10-2 to TRBJ2-7; 8 bases align to TRBD2. V shed 7 bases and J 1 base; nucleotides not matched to a gene: 6. The CDR3 extends over 14 amino acids. Per germline, CDR1 WSHSY and CDR2 SAAADI. The CDR3 region is CASTFSGTSYEQYF. CDR3 in DNA: TGCGCCAGCACTTTTAGCGGGACATCCTACGAGCAGTACTTC.

In this sample, this clonotype turned up a few times. The V and J genes are TRBV29-1 and TRBJ1-1; 8 bases match TRBD1. Trimming at V came to 2 bases and at J to 4 bases, leaving 12 bases not matched to a gene. The CDR3 has 16 residues. Germline lookup yields CDR1 SQVTM and CDR2 ANQGSEA. CDR3 in amino acids: CSVERGGTGGSTEAFF. Written as DNA, the CDR3 is TGCAGCGTTGAAAGGGGGGGGACAGGAGGGAGCACTGAAGCTTTCTTT. Based on the CDR3 plus reference TRBV29-1 and TRBJ1-1, the full variable domain is SAVISQKPSRDICQRGTSLTIQCQVDSQVTMMFWYRQQPGQSLTLIATANQGSEATYESGFVIDKFPISRPNLTFSTLTVSNMSPEDSSIYLCSVERGGTGGSTEAFFGQGTRLTVV.

The chain couples TRBV5-1 to TRBJ1-1; no firm D call. Germline CDR1 reads SGHRS; CDR2 reads YFSETQ. CDR3 length equals 15 residues. Trimming stripped 0 bases from V and 0 bases from J, with 9 bases between. CDR3 residues: CASSLVGNLNTEAFF. In nucleotides, the CDR3 is TGCGCCAGCAGCTTGGTTGGGAATCTGAACACTGAAGCTTTCTTT.

The chain recombines TRBV12-3 or TRBV12-4 with TRBJ2-7, with 11 bases matching TRBD2. V trimming: 5 bases; J trimming: 6 bases; junction bases outside the gene matches: 9. The CDR3 spans 15 residues. CDR3 DNA: TGTGCCAGCAGTCTTGGAACTAGCGGGAGTTCCGAGCAGTACTTC. Protein sequence: CASSLGTSGSSEQYF.

J is TRBJ2-3 and V is TRBV20-1, with a possible D match to TRBD1 (5 bases). Trimming pared 0 bases from V and 2 bases from J, leaving 12 bases between. CDR1 is DFQATT and CDR2 is SNEGSKA in the germline V gene (reference sequence). The CDR3 spans 15 residues. CDR3 nucleotide sequence: TGCAGTGCTAGAGATGTGGGGCGCGTCACAGATACGCAGTATTTT. The encoded protein is CSARDVGRVTDTQYF.

In this sample, this clonotype turned up a few times. This rearrangement joins TRBV7-9 to TRBJ2-7; D gene uncertain. Deletions cut 4 bases from V and 2 bases from J, with 6 bases between. CDR1 is SEHNR, CDR2 FQNEAQ, per germline (reference sequence). The CDR3 runs 12 residues. In nucleotides, the CDR3 is TGTGCCAGCAGCTCGATTGCCTACGAGCAGTACTTC. Translated, it gives CASSSIAYEQYF. The complete variable domain, with remaining parts taken from reference TRBV7-9 and TRBJ2-7, reads DTGVSQNPRHKITKRGQNVTFRCDPISEHNRLYWYRQTLGQGPEFLTYFQNEAQLEKSRLLSDRFSAERPKGSFSTLEIQRTEQGDSAMYLCASSSIAYEQYFGPGTRLTVT.

On this clonotype: A junction boundary mismatches the germline segment, possibly from a read error. This chain connects TRBV6-2 or TRBV6-3 to TRBJ1-3; D is ambiguous. The CDR3 spans 12 residues. Looked up from germline, CDR1 is MNHEY and CDR2 is SVGEGT. The CDR3 sequence is CASLSGGSTIYF. CDR3 coding DNA: TGTGCCAGCCTCTCGGGAGGAAGCACCATATATTTT.

This clonotype was observed a few times. The CDR3: CASSYSVGELFF. CDR3 in DNA: TGTGCCAGCAGTTACTCGGTGGGGGAGCTGTTTTTT. This chain links TRBV27 with TRBJ2-2; the D is unclear. Germline V gives CDR1 MNHEY, CDR2 SMNVEV (reference sequence). The V gene lost 4 bases and the J gene lost 8 bases, with 8 bases spanning the gap. The CDR3 loop spans 12 amino acids.

The table lists this clonotype with a few counts. The chain employs TRBV20-1 and TRBJ1-1, with TRBD1 matching over 9 bases. The CDR3 extends over 13 amino acids. Germline V gives CDR1 DFQATT, CDR2 SNEGSKA (reference sequence). V dropped 4 bases and J dropped 2; count of bases not matched to a gene: 2. CDR3 region: CSANRGLNTEAFF. The CDR3 nucleotides read TGCAGTGCTAACAGGGGGCTTAACACTGAAGCTTTCTTT.

The table lists this clonotype with a few counts. The chain couples TRBV4-1 to TRBJ2-5; 8 positions match TRBD2. Germline trimming cut 0 bases from V and 4 bases from J; bases unmatched to any gene: 7. Per germline, CDR1 MGHRA and CDR2 YSYEKL. The CDR3 extends over 16 amino acids. CDR3 DNA: TGCGCCAGCAGCCAAGACGGACCGGGACTAGGAGAGACCCAGTACTTC. Residues: CASSQDGPGLGETQYF.

The chain employs TRBV12-3 or TRBV12-4 and TRBJ2-1; tentative D call: TRBD2 (6 bases). The CDR3 has 15 amino acids. V was trimmed by 1 base and J by 4 bases, leaving 11 bases between them. DNA for the CDR3: TGTGCCAGCAGTTTAGTCAGACTAGATTACAATGAGCAGTTCTTC. Encoded protein: CASSLVRLDYNEQFF.

This chain joins TRBV25-1 and TRBJ1-1; D is uncertain. V dropped 5 bases and J dropped 6 bases, with 16 bases sitting between them. Germline V CDR1 and CDR2: MGHDK, SYGVNS. CDR3 size: 14 residues. The CDR3, as DNA: TGTGCCAGCAGTCGAGGAGCCGGGCAGGCTGAAGCTTTCTTT. It yields the protein CASSRGAGQAEAFF.

This chain links TRBV7-2 with TRBJ2-5; TRBD2 is a possible D gene (5 bases). The CDR3 extends over 13 amino acids. CDR1 is SGHTA and CDR2 is FQGNSA in the germline V gene. Deletions cut 1 base from V and 4 bases from J, with 7 bases between. CDR3 coding DNA: TGTGCCAGCAGCTTAGAAGGGAGAGAGACCCAGTACTTC. Translated: CASSLEGRETQYF. Using reference TRBV7-2 and TRBJ2-5 for the parts outside the CDR3, the full variable domain is GAGVSQSPSNKVTEKGKDVELRCDPISGHTALYWYRQSLGQGLEFLIYFQGNSAPDKSGLPSDRFSAERTGGSVSTLTIQRTQQEDSAVYLCASSLEGRETQYFGPGTRLLVL.

This clonotype was seen a handful of times. The V and J genes are TRBV19 and TRBJ1-1, with D possibly being TRBD1 (5 bases). V was cut by 5 bases and J by 4 bases, with 11 bases left in between. The CDR3 covers 13 residues. Germline loops: CDR1 LNHDA, CDR2 SQIVND (reference sequence). The CDR3: CASSRTGATEAFF. The DNA for the CDR3 is TGTGCCAGTAGTCGAACAGGCGCCACTGAAGCTTTCTTT.

V is TRBV28 and J is TRBJ1-1, with a weak D call TRBD1 (5 bases). The germline CDR1 and CDR2 sequences are MDHEN and SYDVKM. The germline V and J ends were trimmed by 8 bases and 5 bases, with 9 bases remaining between them. The CDR3 consists of 11 residues. In DNA form, the CDR3 reads TGTGCCAGCGGGGGGGGTACTGAAGCTTTCTTT. Its protein is CASGGGTEAFF.

The chain employs TRBV7-2 and TRBJ2-3; D may be TRBD1 or TRBD2 (5 bases each). V lost 0 bases, J lost 1 base, and 14 bases lay in between. This CDR3 region has 17 residues. Germline V gene lookup returns CDR1 SGHTA and CDR2 FQGNSA. In DNA form, the CDR3 reads TGTGCCAGCAGCTTAGCACCTCACCCGGGGCGCACAGATACGCAGTATTTT. Translation: CASSLAPHPGRTDTQYF.

This clonotype was counted only a few times. The rearrangement uses TRBV20-1 and TRBJ1-5; D uncertain. The CDR3 totals 13 residues. Looked up from germline, CDR1 is DFQATT and CDR2 is SNEGSKA (reference sequence). The V and J ends lost 1 base and 6 bases respectively, with 10 bases between them. The DNA of the CDR3 is TGCAGTGCTAGAGTAGGGTTGGGTCAGCCCCAGCATTTT. Translation gives CSARVGLGQPQHF.

The rearrangement joins TRBV5-1 to TRBJ2-1; tentatively, D is TRBD2 (6 bases). V lost 1 base and J 9 bases, leaving 14 bases between the germline ends. This CDR3 contains 14 residues. Germline values: CDR1 SGHRS, CDR2 YFSETQ. The CDR3: CASSLSGEVGEQFF. Here the CDR3 DNA reads TGCGCCAGCAGCTTGTCCGGGGAGGTGGGTGAGCAGTTCTTC.

The chain has TRBV7-2 and TRBJ2-5; either TRBD1 or TRBD2 may supply D (5 bases each). The CDR3 sequence is 19 residues long. V was shortened by 1 base and J by 1 base, with 22 bases between the two germline ends. Germline V gives CDR1 SGHTA, CDR2 FQGNSA. The CDR3 DNA follows: TGTGCCAGCAGCTTAGTGAGGCCCCGGGGACCGGACCGCCAAGAGACCCAGTACTTC. As protein: CASSLVRPRGPDRQETQYF. The full variable domain, in which reference TRBV7-2 and TRBJ2-5 provide the parts outside the CDR3, is GAGVSQSPSNKVTEKGKDVELRCDPISGHTALYWYRQSLGQGLEFLIYFQGNSAPDKSGLPSDRFSAERTGGSVSTLTIQRTQQEDSAVYLCASSLVRPRGPDRQETQYFGPGTRLLVL.

This chain connects TRBV12-3 or TRBV12-4 to TRBJ1-1, with D possibly TRBD1 on 5 matching bases. Trimming shortened V by 6 bases and J by 3 bases, and 11 bases separated the two germline ends. The CDR3 is 13 amino acids. CDR3 protein: CASSQTVDTEAFF. The CDR3 nucleotides are TGTGCCAGCAGCCAGACAGTAGACACTGAAGCTTTCTTT.

The sample holds a few counts of this clonotype. Written as DNA, the CDR3 is TGTGCCATCAGTGGATACGGAGCGGATTCCTACAATGAGCAGTTCTTC. Amino acid sequence: CAISGYGADSYNEQFF. V gene TRBV10-3 combines with J gene TRBJ2-1; TRBD2 might be the D (5 bases). Germline CDR1 ENHRY, CDR2 SYGVKD. The CDR3 has 16 amino acids. The V end was cut by 4 bases, the J end by 1 base, with 14 bases between.

The rearrangement joins TRBV29-1 to TRBJ2-7; 7 bases map to TRBD1. From germline, CDR1 is SQVTM and CDR2 ANQGSEA. The trim removed 6 bases at V and 5 bases at J, leaving 10 bases unmatched. There are 13 residues in the CDR3. The CDR3 region has the DNA TGCAGCGTCACAGGGGAAGTTCGGAACGAGCAGTACTTC. Translating gives CSVTGEVRNEQYF.

The chain joins TRBV5-1 to TRBJ2-1; 8 bases fit TRBD1. Germline values: CDR1 SGHRS, CDR2 YFSETQ. V gave up 4 bases and J gave up 5 bases; unmatched junction bases: 8. The CDR3 runs to 15 residues. CDR3 amino acids: CASSARGQGNNEQFF. The DNA of the CDR3 is TGCGCCAGCAGCGCCCGAGGACAGGGAAACAATGAGCAGTTCTTC.